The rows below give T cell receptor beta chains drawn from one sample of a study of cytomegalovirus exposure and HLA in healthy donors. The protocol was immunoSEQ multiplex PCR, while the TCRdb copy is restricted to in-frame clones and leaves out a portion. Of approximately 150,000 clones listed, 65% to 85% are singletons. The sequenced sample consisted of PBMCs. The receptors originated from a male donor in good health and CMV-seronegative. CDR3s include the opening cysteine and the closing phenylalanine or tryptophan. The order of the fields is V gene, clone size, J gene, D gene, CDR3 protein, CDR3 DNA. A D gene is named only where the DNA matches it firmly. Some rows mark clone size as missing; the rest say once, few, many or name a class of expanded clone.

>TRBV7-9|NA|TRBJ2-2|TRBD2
CASSLAGGPRTGELFF
TGTGCCAGCAGCTTGGCGGGAGGGCCGAGAACCGGGGAGCTGTTTTTT
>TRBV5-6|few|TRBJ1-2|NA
CASSFIQDGGYTF
TGTGCCAGCAGCTTTATACAGGATGGCGGCTACACCTTC
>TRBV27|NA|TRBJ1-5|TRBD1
CASSPGGQPQHF
TGTGCCAGCAGTCCAGGGGGGCAGCCCCAGCATTTT
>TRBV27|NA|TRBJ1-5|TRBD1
CASRPLGTGHQPQHF
TGTGCCAGCAGACCCCTTGGGACAGGCCATCAGCCCCAGCATTTT
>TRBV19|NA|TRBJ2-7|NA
CASSIGQSSIIPYEQYF
TGTGCCAGTAGTATTGGACAGTCGTCGATAATCCCTTACGAGCAGTACTTC
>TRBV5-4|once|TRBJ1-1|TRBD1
CASSSPGQGRTEAFF
TGTGCCAGCAGCTCTCCGGGACAGGGTCGCACTGAAGCTTTCTTT
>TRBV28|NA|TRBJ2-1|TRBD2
CASSYSGAGGNEQFF
TGTGCCAGCAGTTACTCAGGAGCGGGAGGTAATGAGCAGTTCTTC
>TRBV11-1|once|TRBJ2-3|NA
CASSNRLSTDTQYF
TGTGCCAGCAGCAATCGCCTAAGCACAGATACGCAGTATTTT
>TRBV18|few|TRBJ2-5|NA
CASSPPGHRETQYF
TGTGCCAGCTCACCACCGGGGCATCGAGAGACCCAGTACTTC
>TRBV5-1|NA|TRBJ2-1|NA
CASSLRPSDAYEQFF
TGCGCCAGCAGCTTGAGACCGAGCGACGCGTATGAGCAGTTCTTC
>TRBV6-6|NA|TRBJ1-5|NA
CASSLLAVRVVKHF
TGTGCCAGCAGTCTGCTCGCCGTCAGGGTTGTAAAGCATTTT
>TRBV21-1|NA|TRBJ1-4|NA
CASSKKRDKGPATNEKLFF
TGTGCCAGCAGCAAAAAAAGGGACAAAGGCCCTGCAACTAATGAAAAACTGTTTTTT
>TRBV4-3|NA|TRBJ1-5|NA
CASSQGTVNQPQHF
TGCGCCAGCAGCCAAGGGACAGTCAATCAGCCCCAGCATTTT
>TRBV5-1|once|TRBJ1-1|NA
CASSLRHKQNTEAFF
TGCGCCAGCAGCTTGCGACATAAACAGAACACTGAAGCTTTCTTT
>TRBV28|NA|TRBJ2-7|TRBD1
CASSLGTGGYEQYF
TGTGCCAGCAGTTTAGGGACAGGAGGATACGAGCAGTACTTC
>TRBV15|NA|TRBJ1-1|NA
CATSTGAQGEAFF
TGTGCCACCAGCACAGGGGCCCAGGGAGAAGCTTTCTTT
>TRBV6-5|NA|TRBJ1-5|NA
CASTYGQFSNQPQHF
TGTGCCAGCACCTACGGACAATTTAGCAATCAGCCCCAGCATTTT
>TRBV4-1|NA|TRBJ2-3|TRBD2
CASSQILAGGTDTQYF
TGCGCCAGCAGCCAGATTCTAGCGGGGGGCACAGATACGCAGTATTTT
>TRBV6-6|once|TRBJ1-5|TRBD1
CASSHTGGADQPQHF
TGTGCCAGCAGCCATACAGGGGGCGCAGATCAGCCCCAGCATTTT
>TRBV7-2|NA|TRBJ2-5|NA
CASSFTGPGETQYF
TGTGCCAGCAGTTTTACAGGTCCCGGGGAGACCCAGTACTTC
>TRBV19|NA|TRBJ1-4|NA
CASSINAGAGEKLFF
TGTGCCAGTAGTATTAACGCAGGGGCTGGGGAAAAACTGTTTTTT
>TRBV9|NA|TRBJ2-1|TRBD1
CASSVGQGPPTNEQFF
TGTGCCAGCAGCGTGGGACAGGGGCCTCCTACCAATGAGCAGTTCTTC
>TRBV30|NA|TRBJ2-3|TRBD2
CAWSLAGNTDTQYF
TGTGCCTGGAGTCTAGCGGGAAACACAGATACGCAGTATTTT
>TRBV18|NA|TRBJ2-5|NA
CASSPPLERDETQYF
TGTGCCAGCTCACCACCGTTAGAGCGTGACGAGACCCAGTACTTC
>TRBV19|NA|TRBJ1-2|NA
CASSIGGRTNYGYTF
TGTGCCAGTAGTATTGGGGGCAGGACGAACTATGGCTACACCTTC
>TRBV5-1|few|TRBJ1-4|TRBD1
CASSLEARGDKLFF
TGCGCCAGCAGCTTGGAGGCCAGGGGGGATAAACTGTTTTTT
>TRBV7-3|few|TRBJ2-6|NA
CASSPWGTSSSGANVLTF
TGTGCCAGCAGCCCCTGGGGGACATCATCCTCTGGGGCCAACGTCCTGACTTTC
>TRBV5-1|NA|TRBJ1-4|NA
CASSLGATNEKLFF
TGCGCCAGCAGTTTGGGAGCAACTAATGAAAAACTGTTTTTT
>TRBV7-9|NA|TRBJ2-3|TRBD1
CASSPQPGQGVYF
TGTGCCAGCAGCCCTCAACCGGGACAGGGGGTGTATTTT
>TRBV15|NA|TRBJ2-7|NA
CATNPDTTSYEQYF
TGTGCCACCAATCCAGACACCACCTCCTACGAGCAGTACTTC
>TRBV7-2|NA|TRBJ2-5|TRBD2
CASSLAPGILSGRRLFQETQYF
TGTGCCAGCAGCTTAGCCCCTGGCATTTTAAGCGGGAGGAGGCTGTTCCAAGAGACCCAGTACTTC
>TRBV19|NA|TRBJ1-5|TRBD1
CASRRTGRSNQPQHF
TGTGCCAGTAGGAGGACAGGGCGTTCCAATCAGCCCCAGCATTTT
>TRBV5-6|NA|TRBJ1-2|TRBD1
CASSPPGPGTGFGYTF
TGTGCCAGCAGCCCACCGGGCCCCGGGACAGGCTTTGGCTACACCTTC
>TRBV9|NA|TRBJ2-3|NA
CASSVVPGGDTQYF
TGTGCCAGCAGCGTAGTTCCCGGGGGAGATACGCAGTATTTT
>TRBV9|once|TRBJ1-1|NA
CASSVAGAGKNTEAFF
TGTGCCAGCAGCGTAGCGGGAGCGGGGAAGAACACTGAAGCTTTCTTT
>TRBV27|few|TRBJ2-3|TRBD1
CASSYPDRVQGLVTQYF
TGTGCCAGCAGTTACCCGGACAGGGTACAGGGTTTAGTTACGCAGTATTTT
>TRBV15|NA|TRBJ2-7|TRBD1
CATSRDGQGVYEQYF
TGTGCCACCAGCAGAGATGGTCAGGGGGTCTACGAGCAGTACTTC
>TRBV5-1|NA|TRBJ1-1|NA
CASSLELGRGNTEAFF
TGCGCCAGCAGCTTGGAGTTGGGCAGGGGGAACACTGAAGCTTTCTTT
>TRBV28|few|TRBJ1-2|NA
CASSLFRRRAGDNYGYTF
TGTGCCAGCAGTTTGTTTCGCCGGCGGGCAGGGGATAACTATGGCTACACCTTC
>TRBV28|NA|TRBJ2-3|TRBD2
CASSSSGLAGTSDTQYF
TGTGCCAGCAGTTCCTCTGGACTAGCGGGAACCTCAGATACGCAGTATTTT
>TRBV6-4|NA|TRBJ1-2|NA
CAIRPFTGTRRAFGYTF
TGTGCCATCCGACCTTTTACCGGGACGAGGAGGGCTTTTGGCTACACCTTC
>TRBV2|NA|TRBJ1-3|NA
CASTRGSGNTIYF
TGTGCCAGCACGCGAGGCTCTGGAAACACCATATATTTT
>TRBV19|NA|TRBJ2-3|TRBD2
CASSAQFSGRAPQYF
TGTGCCAGTAGTGCCCAGTTTAGCGGGAGGGCCCCGCAGTATTTT
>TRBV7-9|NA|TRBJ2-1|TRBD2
CSSSLAYSSGIGSYNEQFF
TGTTCCAGCAGCTTGGCCTACTCGAGCGGGATAGGCTCCTACAATGAGCAGTTCTTC
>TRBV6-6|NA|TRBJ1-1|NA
CASSYSEGAFKAFF
TGTGCCAGCAGTTACTCCGAAGGGGCTTTTAAAGCTTTCTTT
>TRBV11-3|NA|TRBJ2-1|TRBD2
CASSPSSGRNNEQFF
TGTGCCAGCAGCCCCTCTAGCGGGAGGAACAATGAGCAGTTCTTC
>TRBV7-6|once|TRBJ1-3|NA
CASSLDGAENTIYF
TGTGCCAGCAGCTTAGATGGGGCGGAGAACACCATATATTTT
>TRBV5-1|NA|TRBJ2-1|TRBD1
CASRETGVAYNEQFF
TGCGCCAGCAGAGAGACAGGGGTGGCCTACAATGAGCAGTTCTTC
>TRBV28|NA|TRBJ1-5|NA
CASNIVRNQPQHF
TGTGCCAGCAATATTGTGAGGAATCAGCCCCAGCATTTT
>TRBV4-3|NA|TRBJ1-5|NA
CASSQETNQPQHF
TGCGCCAGCAGCCAGGAGACTAATCAGCCCCAGCATTTT
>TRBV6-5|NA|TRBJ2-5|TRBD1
CASSTDRAGETQYF
TGTGCCAGCAGTACCGACAGGGCTGGGGAGACCCAGTACTTC
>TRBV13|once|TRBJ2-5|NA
CASSNYELASETQYF
TGTGCCAGCAGCAACTACGAACTTGCGTCAGAGACCCAGTACTTC
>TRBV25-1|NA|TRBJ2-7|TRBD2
CASSQGASGSGQYF
TGTGCCAGCAGCCAGGGGGCTAGCGGGAGCGGGCAGTACTTC
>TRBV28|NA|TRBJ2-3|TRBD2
CASSLSRGGPLDTQYF
TGTGCCAGCAGTTTATCTCGGGGGGGACCTTTGGATACGCAGTATTTT
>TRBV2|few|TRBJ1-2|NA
CASRREDVGYTF
TGTGCCAGCAGGCGGGAGGATGTTGGCTACACCTTC